Following are 25 T cell receptor beta chains from one sample sequenced in a study of T cell repertoires in cytomegalovirus infection. One entry per CDR3 protein, called by TCRdb with MiXCR from the reads. The data hold about 340,000 distinct CDR3 sequences, with 25% to 30% observed a single time. Antigens of these TCRs are unknown. Source: cultured PBMCs, taken from culture after CMV antigen stimulation. These receptors originate from a human donor in good health (CMV status not recorded). Some clones in this sample may be carry-over from other donors' samples.

There are a few counts of this clonotype. The chain joins TRBV7-8 to TRBJ1-3; D is uncertain. The germline V gene encodes CDR1 SGHVS and CDR2 FQNEAQ. CDR3 size: 16 residues. Trimming removed 0 bases at V and 3 bases at J, with 12 bases between. The CDR3 sequence is CASSLARWTDGNTIYF. The CDR3 region has the DNA TGTGCCAGCAGCTTAGCGAGATGGACGGATGGAAACACCATATATTTT.

This clonotype turned up a few times. This chain uses TRBV7-9 with TRBJ2-1; TRBD2 might be the D (5 bases). Trimming took 2 bases from V and 3 from J, leaving 8 bases between them. The CDR3 is made up of 14 amino acids. CDR1 is SEHNR and CDR2 is FQNEAQ in the germline V gene (reference sequence). This CDR3 reads CASSLRGRYNEQFF. The CDR3 nucleotides are TGTGCCAGCAGCTTACGGGGTCGCTACAATGAGCAGTTCTTC.

V gene TRBV24-1 combines with J gene TRBJ2-3, with a possible D match to TRBD2 (5 bases). This CDR3 comprises 16 residues. V was shortened by 4 bases and J by 1 base, with 14 bases between the two germline ends. The germline V gene encodes CDR1 KGHDR and CDR2 SFDVKD. In DNA form, the CDR3 reads TGTGCCACCAGTGACGCTATTGGGAGCGGCACAGATACGCAGTATTTT. This sequence encodes CATSDAIGSGTDTQYF.

V gene TRBV28 combines with J gene TRBJ2-7; TRBD1 aligns across 10 bases. After removal of 7 bases from V and 5 bases from J, the junction contained 11 bases not matched to a gene. The CDR3 is 15 amino acids. Per the germline V gene, CDR1 is MDHEN and CDR2 is SYDVKM. CDR3 bases: TGTGCCAGCAATCCTCCGGGACAGGGGTTCGACGAGCAGTACTTC. Protein product: CASNPPGQGFDEQYF.

The V gene is TRBV11-1, the J gene TRBJ2-1; D perhaps matches TRBD2 (6 bases). The CDR3 consists of 16 residues. Germline CDR1 is SGHAT and CDR2 is FQDESV (reference sequence). The V end was cut by 5 bases, the J end by 5 bases, with 19 bases between. CDR3 in DNA: TGTGCCAGCAGCCTCAGACTAGGAGGTAGAGACAATGAGCAGTTCTTC. Translation: CASSLRLGGRDNEQFF.

The V call is TRBV19, the J call TRBJ2-2; D is uncertain. The CDR3 runs to 14 residues. Trimming shortened V by 1 base and J by 4 bases, and 7 bases separated the two germline ends. The V gene's germline CDR1 is LNHDA and CDR2 SQIVND (reference sequence). This CDR3 is CASSIVVSTGELFF. DNA of the CDR3: TGTGCCAGTAGTATAGTCGTGAGCACCGGGGAGCTGTTTTTT.

The rearrangement uses TRBV19 and TRBJ2-5; possibly TRBD2 for D (6 bases). The V gene lost 6 bases and the J gene lost 1 base, with 15 bases spanning the gap. The CDR3 totals 15 residues. Germline loops: CDR1 LNHDA, CDR2 SQIVND (reference sequence). This CDR3 is CASREGPGLQETQYF. CDR3 nucleotide sequence: TGTGCCAGTAGGGAGGGTCCGGGACTCCAAGAGACCCAGTACTTC. The full variable domain, with the rest looked up from reference TRBV19 and TRBJ2-5, is DGGITQSPKYLFRKEGQNVTLSCEQNLNHDAMYWYRQDPGQGLRLIYYSQIVNDFQKGDIAEGYSVSREKKESFPLTVTSAQKNPTAFYLCASREGPGLQETQYFGPGTRLLVL.

This sequence joins TRBV10-3 and TRBJ1-2, with D perhaps TRBD1 (5 bases). CDR3 size: 13 residues. The V gene's germline CDR1 is ENHRY and CDR2 SYGVKD. V gave up 7 bases and J gave up 7 bases, with 16 bases separating them. As DNA, the CDR3 is TGTGCCATCACCAGAGGGGTACAGACTGGCTACACCTTC. This translates into CAITRGVQTGYTF.

The chain carries TRBV15 and TRBJ2-7, with 9 positions matching TRBD2. Germline assignment: CDR1 LNHNV and CDR2 YYDKDF (reference sequence). The length of the CDR3 is 15 residues. V lost 5 bases, J lost 1 base, and 6 bases stayed unmatched. CDR3 DNA sequence: TGTGCCACCAGCGACAGCGGGAGGCATTCCTACGAGCAGTACTTC. This sequence encodes CATSDSGRHSYEQYF.

The sample holds a few counts of this clonotype. The chain has TRBV27 and TRBJ2-1; 15 nucleotides line up with TRBD2. The germline CDR1 and CDR2 sequences are MNHEY and SMNVEV (reference sequence). The CDR3 is made up of 17 amino acids. The ends lost 11 bases at V and 0 bases at J; junction bases unmatched: 8. In DNA, the CDR3 is TGTGCCTCGGGGACTAGCGGGAGGCCCGACTCCTACAATGAGCAGTTCTTC. Translating it yields CASGTSGRPDSYNEQFF.

This clonotype was seen a few times. The chain joins TRBV20-1 to TRBJ2-3; 13 bases fit TRBD2. V trimming: 0 bases; J trimming: 8 bases; junction bases outside the gene matches: 5. The CDR3 is 15 amino acids. Germline CDR1 is DFQATT and CDR2 is SNEGSKA (reference sequence). CDR3 sequence reads: CSARDQRLAGGTQYF. The CDR3 DNA sequence: TGCAGTGCTAGAGATCAGAGACTAGCGGGGGGTACGCAGTATTTT.

This clonotype was observed a handful of times. The rearrangement uses TRBV12-3 or TRBV12-4 and TRBJ1-1, with D possibly being TRBD1 (5 bases). The V end was cut by 2 bases, the J end by 10 bases, with 23 bases between. This CDR3 is 16 amino acids long. This CDR3 reads CASSLFSLTAQPGAFF. The CDR3 nucleotides are TGTGCCAGCAGTTTATTTAGTCTGACAGCACAGCCGGGAGCTTTCTTT.

This clonotype was found a few times. This chain links TRBV20-1 with TRBJ1-1, with 12 bases aligning to TRBD1. This CDR3 is 13 amino acids long. Germline values: CDR1 DFQATT, CDR2 SNEGSKA (reference sequence). Trimming removed 7 bases from V and 7 bases from J; junction bases left unmatched: 7. CDR3 residues: CSVSGQGAGEAFF. CDR3 DNA: TGCAGTGTCTCGGGACAGGGGGCGGGTGAAGCTTTCTTT.

This chain uses TRBV6-5 with TRBJ2-7; 11 positions match TRBD2. Germline values: CDR1 MNHEY, CDR2 SVGAGI. The CDR3 has 21 residues. V lost 0 bases, J lost 0 bases, and 16 bases stayed unmatched. CDR3 in amino acids: CASSYSFLAGGLSTSSYEQYF. CDR3 DNA sequence: TGTGCCAGCAGTTACTCGTTTCTAGCGGGGGGACTTAGTACGAGCTCCTACGAGCAGTACTTC.

Notes on this clonotype: Germline is not matched at one junction end, which may reflect a read error. This rearrangement joins TRBV12-3 or TRBV12-4 to TRBJ1-2; a weak D match, TRBD1 (5 bases). The CDR3 loop spans 14 amino acids. This chain's CDR3 is CASSLGTLRYGYTF. CDR3 bases: TGTGCCAGTAGTTTAGGGACCCTGAGATATGGCTACACCTTC.

In this sample, this clonotype turned up many times. This chain joins TRBV4-2 and TRBJ1-4; D not resolved. Looked up from germline, CDR1 is LGHNA and CDR2 is YNFKEQ. This CDR3 comprises 13 residues. V was cut by 0 bases and J by 10 bases, with 9 bases left in between. Here the CDR3 DNA reads TGTGCCAGCAGCCAAGATCCAACTGGAAAACTGTTTTTT. Its translation is CASSQDPTGKLFF.

V and J are TRBV4-1 and TRBJ2-1, with TRBD2 matching over 10 bases. V trimming: 3 bases; J trimming: 1 base; junction bases outside the gene matches: 12. The germline gives CDR1 MGHRA, CDR2 YSYEKL. The CDR3 runs 19 residues. The CDR3 region has the DNA TGCGCCAGCAGCCACCTGGGTCTAGCGGGAGATAAATCCTACAATGAGCAGTTCTTC. This gives the protein CASSHLGLAGDKSYNEQFF.

The rearrangement uses TRBV20-1 and TRBJ2-2, with 7 bases matching TRBD2. The CDR3 runs to 15 residues. Germline CDR1 is DFQATT and CDR2 is SNEGSKA (reference sequence). Trimming at V came to 0 bases and at J to 4 bases, leaving 5 bases not matched to a gene. CDR3 region: CSAREGGSGTGELFF. CDR3 coding DNA: TGCAGTGCTAGAGAAGGCGGGAGTGGCACCGGGGAGCTGTTTTTT.

The chain carries TRBV6-2 or TRBV6-3 and TRBJ2-4; the match to TRBD1 covers 8 bases. Trimming removed 2 bases from V and 4 bases from J; junction bases left unmatched: 1. The CDR3 extends over 14 amino acids. CDR1 and CDR2 from the germline V gene are MNHEY and SVGEGT. The CDR3 nucleotides read TGTGCCAGCAGTTACAGGACAGGGAAAAACATTCAGTACTTC. As protein: CASSYRTGKNIQYF.

This clonotype was counted a few times. The chain recombines TRBV19 with TRBJ2-1, with D perhaps given as TRBD1 or TRBD2 (6 bases each). Germline CDR1 reads LNHDA; CDR2 reads SQIVND (reference sequence). V was trimmed by 2 bases and J by 5 bases, leaving 16 bases between them. The CDR3 is 16 residues long. The CDR3 region has the DNA TGTGCCAGTAGTATACGGGGGCGTGGGCGGAACAATGAGCAGTTCTTC. It specifies CASSIRGRGRNNEQFF.

The V and J genes are TRBV6-1 and TRBJ2-1; 10 nucleotides agree with TRBD2. Germline loops: CDR1 MNHNS, CDR2 SASEGT. The CDR3 contains 15 residues. Losses at the gene ends were 2 bases for V and 8 bases for J; bases not matched to a gene: 6. CDR3 residues: CASSESLAGVDEQFF. Written as DNA, the CDR3 is TGTGCCAGCAGTGAATCCCTAGCGGGAGTTGATGAGCAGTTCTTC.

The chain couples TRBV7-3 to TRBJ2-3; D gene uncertain. Germline V gene lookup returns CDR1 SGHTA and CDR2 FQGTGA. There are 13 residues in the CDR3. Trimming left V 5 bases short and J 4 bases short, with 10 bases between. The CDR3 nucleotides read TGTGCCAGCAGCCCGCAGCAAGCAGATACGCAGTATTTT. It is translated as CASSPQQADTQYF.

In this sample, this clonotype turned up a few times. The chain carries TRBV14 and TRBJ1-6; D call uncertain. This CDR3 is built from 15 residues. Germline CDR1 SGHDN, CDR2 FVKESK. Trimming removed 1 base from V and 10 bases from J, with 14 bases in between. CDR3 DNA: TGTGCCAGCAGCCAAGTTGCAACGCAGTCCTCACCCCTCCACTTT. It encodes CASSQVATQSSPLHF.

By sample fraction, this clonotype is medium-sized. The chain carries TRBV7-2 and TRBJ2-1, with D hard to call. This CDR3 contains 15 residues. CDR1 is SGHTA and CDR2 is FQGNSA in the germline V gene. V was cut by 5 bases and J by 10 bases, with 21 bases left in between. The CDR3 region has the DNA TGTGCCAGCAGCCCCCTGGGTCCGCGCCCGTTGGAGCAGTTCTTC. Translating gives CASSPLGPRPLEQFF.

This clonotype has just a few counts. The rearrangement links TRBV11-2 to TRBJ1-5; D ambiguous. Trimming pared 5 bases from V and 2 bases from J, leaving 13 bases between. The CDR3 is made up of 15 amino acids. Germline V gene lookup returns CDR1 SGHAT and CDR2 FQNNGV. The CDR3 nucleotides are TGTGCCAGCAGCGTCGGCGAGGGCGGCAATCAGCCCCAGCATTTT. It codes for CASSVGEGGNQPQHF.